This entry lists 26 T cell receptor beta chains sequenced from one sample in a study of CD4 T cells in relation to SARS-CoV-2 and coronaviruses (dated by TCRdb to the early 2020s). The method behind the library was the immunoSEQ multiplex PCR assay. TCRdb carries this immuneACCESS record with in-frame sequences only. Its versions omit some clonotypes, under half of them owing to an unresolved V gene in the studies checked, with the rest unexplained. This sample gives approximately 19,000 clones in total; 78% of them show up just once. The ten most abundant clones make up roughly a sixth of the sample. No antigen has been identified for these receptors. CD4+ T cells from unexposed donors were collected before the COVID-19 pandemic (2011-2018). The EasySep CD4+ T cell isolation kit was used to isolate CD4+ T cells once the cultures had run for nine to eleven days. The sequenced material came from CD4+ T cells from PBMCs, cultured in vitro. Receptors were obtained from a human donor in good health.

This clone was seen a handful of times. The gene calls are TRBV4-1 and TRBJ1-5; no clear D. The V gene's germline CDR1 is MGHRA and CDR2 YSYEKL. The length of the CDR3 is 15 residues. V lost 0 bases, J lost 3 bases, and 9 bases lay in between. The CDR3 coding sequence is TGCGCCAGCAGCCAAGATTGGCAGTTCAATCAGCCCCAGCATTTT. It specifies CASSQDWQFNQPQHF.

The rearrangement joins TRBV2 to TRBJ2-1, with TRBD2 matching over 15 bases. Germline loops: CDR1 SNHLY, CDR2 FYNNEI. The CDR3 extends over 16 amino acids. Unmatched junction bases numbered 6, after V lost 6 bases and J lost 6 bases. The CDR3 DNA reads as TGTGCCAGCAGATCAGGACTAGCGGGAGGGCTCAATGAGCAGTTCTTC. It is translated as CASRSGLAGGLNEQFF.

V is TRBV2 and J is TRBJ1-5; D not resolved. The ends were cut back, 6 bases at V and 9 bases at J, with 15 bases in the middle. The CDR3 contains 13 residues. The germline V gene has CDR1 SNHLY and CDR2 FYNNEI. Here the CDR3 reads CASSLGGLRPQHF. CDR3 nucleotide sequence: TGTGCCAGCAGCCTCGGAGGCCTACGGCCCCAGCATTTT.

The J gene is TRBJ2-7, the V gene TRBV5-1; D is unclear. Per the germline V gene, CDR1 is SGHRS and CDR2 is YFSETQ. The CDR3 loop spans 11 amino acids. V shed 7 bases and J shed 0 bases, with 5 bases lying between them. The CDR3 nucleotides read TGCGCCAGCTATAACTCCTACGAGCAGTACTTC. Amino acids: CASYNSYEQYF.

The V call is TRBV10-3, the J call TRBJ1-2; TRBD1 is a possible D gene (5 bases). The germline V and J ends were trimmed by 0 bases and 8 bases, with 16 bases remaining between them. The CDR3 sequence is 15 residues long. CDR1 and CDR2 (germline): ENHRY, SYGVKD. CDR3 loop: CAISESVPGMDGYTF. The CDR3 DNA reads TGTGCCATCAGTGAGTCGGTACCAGGGATGGACGGCTACACCTTC.

The genes are TRBV11-3 and TRBJ2-2; possible D gene TRBD2, 6 bases. V lost 5 bases to trimming and J lost 6 bases, with 13 bases between them. The CDR3 covers 14 residues. Germline CDR1 SGHNT, CDR2 YENEEA. This chain's CDR3 is CASSPTSLSGELFF. Written as DNA, the CDR3 is TGTGCCAGCAGCCCTACTAGCTTATCCGGGGAGCTGTTTTTT.

This clone has a single count. The rearrangement links TRBV13 to TRBJ1-1; TRBD1 aligns across 9 bases. Trimming removed 7 bases from V and 6 bases from J; junction bases left unmatched: 18. Germline V lookup: CDR1 PRHDT, CDR2 FYEKMQ (reference sequence). The CDR3 sequence is 17 residues long. The CDR3 region is CASTTKQGARYVPEAFF. The CDR3 DNA reads as TGTGCCAGCACCACGAAACAGGGGGCTCGTTATGTTCCTGAAGCTTTCTTT.

The chain carries TRBV27 and TRBJ2-1; 9 nucleotides align to TRBD1. The CDR3 runs to 15 residues. The germline gives CDR1 MNHEY, CDR2 SMNVEV (reference sequence). Trimming removed 6 bases from V and 0 bases from J; junction bases left unmatched: 3. In DNA, the CDR3 is TGTGCCAGCAGACAGGGGGCGAGCTCCTACAATGAGCAGTTCTTC. It is translated as CASRQGASSYNEQFF.

V is TRBV11-1 and J is TRBJ2-1; perhaps D is TRBD1 or TRBD2 (5 bases each). The CDR3 is made up of 14 amino acids. The V end was cut by 1 base, the J end by 5 bases, with 9 bases between. The germline CDR1 and CDR2 sequences are SGHAT and FQDESV (reference sequence). The CDR3 nucleotides read TGTGCCAGCAGCTTAGTTGGGACCAACAATGAGCAGTTCTTC. Translated: CASSLVGTNNEQFF.

V usage is TRBV15 and J usage is TRBJ2-2, with a weak D call TRBD1 (5 bases). Germline assignment: CDR1 LNHNV and CDR2 YYDKDF (reference sequence). Trimming stripped 0 bases from V and 2 bases from J, with 10 bases between. The CDR3 spans 16 residues. CDR3 sequence reads: CATSREARVNTGELFF. DNA for the CDR3: TGTGCCACCAGCAGAGAGGCCAGGGTTAACACCGGGGAGCTGTTTTTT.

The chain combines TRBV6-5 with TRBJ1-1; 7 positions agree with TRBD1. Trimming took 8 bases from V and 4 from J; bases not matched to a gene: 10. This CDR3 contains 14 residues. Germline values: CDR1 MNHEY, CDR2 SVGAGI. The DNA of the CDR3 is TGTGCCAGCGGCCCGACAGGGTTTGGCACTGAAGCTTTCTTT. It specifies CASGPTGFGTEAFF.

The chain employs TRBV10-2 and TRBJ2-2, with TRBD1 matching 7 bases. Per the germline V gene, CDR1 is WSHSY and CDR2 is SAAADI. The trim removed 8 bases at V and 3 bases at J, leaving 9 bases unmatched. This CDR3 is 15 amino acids long. CDR3 region: CASSRTGQDTGELFF. CDR3 coding DNA: TGCGCCAGCTCTCGAACAGGACAGGACACCGGGGAGCTGTTTTTT.

CDR3 loop: CASSPIYASGAYNEQFF. The CDR3 nucleotides are TGTGCCAGCAGCCCGATTTATGCTAGCGGTGCCTACAATGAGCAGTTCTTC. The chain links TRBV3-1 (or the pseudogene TRBV3-2) to TRBJ2-1, with 7 positions matching TRBD2. The germline gives CDR1 LGHDT, CDR2 YNNKEL (reference sequence). This CDR3 is built from 17 residues. The junction had 11 bases not matched to a gene; V was cut back by 4 bases and J by 2 bases.

This clone showed up just a few times. This chain connects TRBV24-1 to TRBJ1-2; unclear D gene. CDR1 and CDR2 (germline): KGHDR, SFDVKD. There are 14 residues in the CDR3. Trimming removed 5 bases from V and 4 bases from J, with 13 bases in between. CDR3 loop: CATSAPGRSYGYTF. In nucleotides, the CDR3 is TGTGCCACCAGTGCCCCCGGGAGGTCCTATGGCTACACCTTC.

The chain uses TRBV7-3 and TRBJ2-7; 14 bases fit TRBD2. The CDR3 runs 14 residues. CDR1 and CDR2 (germline): SGHTA, FQGTGA. J gave up 7 bases and V 4 bases, and 3 bases lay outside the gene matches. The CDR3 DNA reads TGTGCCAGCAGCTCCGGGACTAGCGGGAGTGAGCAGTACTTC. It yields the protein CASSSGTSGSEQYF.

The chain joins TRBV18 to TRBJ1-1; D is unresolved. Germline CDR1 is KGHSH and CDR2 is LQKENI. This CDR3 has 16 amino acids. V lost 4 bases and J 0 bases, leaving 15 bases between the germline ends. The CDR3 sequence is CASSLRTLGVNTEAFF. DNA for the CDR3: TGTGCCAGCTCACTGCGGACTCTCGGGGTGAACACTGAAGCTTTCTTT.

The chain joins TRBV19 to TRBJ2-1, with 7 nucleotides matching TRBD1. J gave up 4 bases and V 5 bases, and 8 bases lay outside the gene matches. The V gene's germline CDR1 is LNHDA and CDR2 SQIVND (reference sequence). The CDR3 has 15 amino acids. Here the CDR3 reads CASSRQGLIYNEQFF. As DNA, the CDR3 is TGTGCCAGTAGTCGACAGGGCCTAATTTACAATGAGCAGTTCTTC.

In its sample, this clone was seen once. This chain connects TRBV15 to TRBJ2-7, with TRBD2 identical over 12 bases. Germline lookup yields CDR1 LNHNV and CDR2 YYDKDF (reference sequence). This CDR3 region has 16 residues. V trimming: 2 bases; J trimming: 8 bases; junction bases outside the gene matches: 10. DNA for the CDR3: TGTGCCACCAGCAGATCCCTAGCGGGAGGGCCGGACCAGCAGTACTTC. This encodes CATSRSLAGGPDQQYF.

This sequence joins TRBV5-1 and TRBJ1-2; D gene ambiguous. CDR3 length: 16 amino acids. Trimming shortened V by 0 bases and J by 0 bases, and 12 bases separated the two germline ends. CDR1 is SGHRS and CDR2 is YFSETQ in the germline V gene. The CDR3 loop reads CASSLGGQLTNYGYTF. The CDR3 nucleotides read TGCGCCAGCAGCTTGGGCGGCCAGCTAACTAACTATGGCTACACCTTC.

The J gene is TRBJ1-2, the V gene TRBV19, with 7 nucleotides matching TRBD1. Germline V gives CDR1 LNHDA, CDR2 SQIVND (reference sequence). The CDR3 has 13 amino acids. Trimming cost V 5 bases and J 4 bases; bases outside gene matches: 4. This CDR3 is CASSSTGIYGYTF. The CDR3 coding sequence is TGTGCCAGTAGTTCGACAGGGATCTATGGCTACACCTTC.

V and J are TRBV2 and TRBJ2-7; D is perhaps TRBD1 or TRBD2 (5 bases each). The CDR3 has 16 amino acids. V shed 3 bases and J shed 0 bases, with 15 bases lying between them. Per germline, CDR1 SNHLY and CDR2 FYNNEI. Here the CDR3 DNA reads TGTGCCAGCAGTGATCTTTGGGACCGAAGCTCCTACGAGCAGTACTTC. Translated, it gives CASSDLWDRSSYEQYF.

V is TRBV10-3 and J is TRBJ1-1, with D perhaps matching TRBD1 (5 bases). Germline V gene data show CDR1 as ENHRY and CDR2 as SYGVKD. V was shortened by 2 bases and J by 8 bases, with 9 bases between the two germline ends. CDR3 size: 12 residues. In nucleotides, the CDR3 is TGTGCCATCAGTGAGGTGGGGGGGGAAGCTTTCTTT. Its protein is CAISEVGGEAFF.

V usage is TRBV1 and J usage is TRBJ2-6; the D call of TRBD1 is as the table states it, not checked on the DNA. TRBV1 is a listed pseudogene. This CDR3 has 19 residues. CDR3 nucleotide sequence: TGCACCAGCAGCCTCCCTAAGGGGACACTCCCGGTTGGGGCCAACGTCCTGACTTTC. Translated: CTSSLPKGTLPVGANVLTF.

The V and J genes are TRBV7-9 and TRBJ2-1, with 8 bases identical to TRBD2. The CDR3 is 15 residues long. Per germline, CDR1 SEHNR and CDR2 FQNEAQ (reference sequence). J lost 8 bases, V lost 6 bases, and 12 bases had no gene match. CDR3 loop: CASSPLWPRGDEQFF. Here the CDR3 DNA reads TGTGCCAGCAGTCCACTCTGGCCGCGGGGGGATGAGCAGTTCTTC.

The genes are TRBV3-1 (or the pseudogene TRBV3-2) and TRBJ2-3; TRBD2 matches at 8 bases. After removal of 2 bases from V and 1 base from J, the junction contained 2 bases not matched to a gene. The CDR3 has 15 residues. Germline V CDR1 and CDR2: LGHDT, YNNKEL (reference sequence). The DNA of the CDR3 is TGTGCCAGCAGCCAATATAGCGGGGGCACAGATACGCAGTATTTT. This sequence encodes CASSQYSGGTDTQYF.

The chain uses TRBV10-3 and TRBJ2-1; D uncertain. The germline gives CDR1 ENHRY, CDR2 SYGVKD. The CDR3 length is 13 residues. V lost 0 bases to trimming and J lost 9 bases, with 9 bases between them. CDR3 bases: TGTGCCATCAGTGAGTCGGAAGCCAGTGAGCAGTTCTTC. Translation gives CAISESEASEQFF.